Shown below are 14 T cell receptor beta chains from a single sample sequenced in a study of blood T cells in healthy people across ages. Combining a sample-barcoded 5' primer with a J-beta primer mix, a second PCR ran for roughly 6 to 11 cycles. TCRdb recomputed calls from the 5' RACE reads with MiXCR, one row per CDR3 protein. Found here are fewer than 1.5 million distinct CDR3 sequences, approximately 40% of them singletons; the top ten hold around 8%. The sample consisted of blood. The receptors come from a woman between 18 and 30 years old in good health.

This clonotype was detected many times. This chain uses TRBV7-2 with TRBJ2-3, with a possible D match to TRBD1 (5 bases). The germline V gene encodes CDR1 SGHTA and CDR2 FQGNSA. This CDR3 spans 11 amino acids. Trimming shortened V by 5 bases and J by 6 bases, and 6 bases separated the two germline ends. The CDR3 DNA reads as TGTGCCAGCAGCCGACAGGATACGCAGTATTTT. It yields the protein CASSRQDTQYF.

This clonotype was counted only a few times. The chain carries TRBV20-1 and TRBJ2-4; tentative D call: TRBD2 (5 bases). The DNA end is more similar to TRBJ2-7, so the J call may be wrong. The CDR3 spans 18 residues. Germline V gives CDR1 DFQATT, CDR2 SNEGSKA (reference sequence). CDR3 DNA sequence: TGCAGTGCTAGAGATATGCCCCCTGAGGGCCGGGGATTCTACGAGCAGTACTTC. Translation: CSARDMPPEGRGFYEQYF.

This clonotype was recorded once. One end of the junction varies from germline; a read error may be responsible. The rearrangement joins TRBV20-1 to TRBJ2-1, with TRBD2 identical over 7 bases. The CDR3 spans 12 residues. Per the germline V gene, CDR1 is DFQATT and CDR2 is SNEGSKA (reference sequence). The CDR3 reads CSASGDYKEQFF. Here the CDR3 DNA reads TGCAGTGCCAGCGGGGATTACAAGGAGCAGTTCTTC.

This sequence joins TRBV11-2 and TRBJ2-1, with D hard to call. This CDR3 has 14 residues. Per the germline V gene, CDR1 is SGHAT and CDR2 is FQNNGV. The V end was cut by 2 bases, the J end by 7 bases, with 12 bases between. CDR3 region: CASSLQSANNEQFF. CDR3 sequence (DNA): TGTGCCAGCAGCTTACAGAGTGCTAATAATGAGCAGTTCTTC.

The chain is built from TRBV7-9 and TRBJ2-2; tentatively, D is TRBD2 (5 bases). Trimming took off 3 bases at V and 7 bases at J, with 12 bases between the two ends. This CDR3 contains 14 residues. Germline V CDR1 and CDR2: SEHNR, FQNEAQ (reference sequence). CDR3 region: CASSFLGGGGELFF. CDR3 bases: TGTGCCAGCAGCTTCCTAGGAGGCGGCGGGGAGCTGTTTTTT. Drawing the rest from reference TRBV7-9 and TRBJ2-2, the complete variable domain is DTGVSQNPRHKITKRGQNVTFRCDPISEHNRLYWYRQTLGQGPEFLTYFQNEAQLEKSRLLSDRFSAERPKGSFSTLEIQRTEQGDSAMYLCASSFLGGGGELFFGEGSRLTVL.

This rearrangement joins TRBV7-8 to TRBJ1-6; TRBD1 agrees at 8 bases. V was pared by 0 bases and J by 0 bases, with 7 bases of the junction left unmatched. CDR1 and CDR2 (germline): SGHVS, FQNEAQ. The CDR3 covers 19 residues. This chain's CDR3 is CASSLAPDRASSYNSPLHF. CDR3 DNA sequence: TGTGCCAGCAGCTTAGCCCCGGACAGGGCAAGCTCCTATAATTCACCCCTCCACTTT. Variable domain in full (rest from reference TRBV7-8 and TRBJ1-6): GAGVSQSPRYKVAKRGQDVALRCDPISGHVSLFWYQQALGQGPEFLTYFQNEAQLDKSGLPSDRFFAERPEGSVSTLKIQRTQQEDSAVYLCASSLAPDRASSYNSPLHFGNGTRLTVT.

This chain joins TRBV20-1 and TRBJ1-3, with D perhaps TRBD1 (6 bases). Germline V lookup: CDR1 DFQATT, CDR2 SNEGSKA (reference sequence). V was trimmed by 6 bases and J by 4 bases, leaving 16 bases between them. The CDR3 is 14 residues long. CDR3 protein: CSATTGTRGNTIYF. The DNA of the CDR3 is TGCAGTGCGACTACTGGGACAAGGGGAAACACCATATATTTT.

CDR3 DNA: TGTGCCAGCAGTGATGTGCTAGCGGCTGCCTACGAGCAGTACTTC. Residues: CASSDVLAAAYEQYF. This chain joins TRBV2 and TRBJ2-7, with TRBD2 matching over 7 bases. The CDR3 runs 15 residues. V was clipped by 3 bases and J by 2 bases; unmatched bases: 7. Looked up from germline, CDR1 is SNHLY and CDR2 is FYNNEI. The variable domain in full, with the rest retrieved from reference TRBV2 and TRBJ2-7, is EPEVTQTPSHQVTQMGQEVILRCVPISNHLYFYWYRQILGQKVEFLVSFYNNEISEKSEIFDDQFSVERPDGSNFTLKIRSTKLEDSAMYFCASSDVLAAAYEQYFGPGTRLTVT.

The chain is built from TRBV7-9 and TRBJ2-5, with 14 bases identical to TRBD2. This CDR3 has 17 amino acids. Germline CDR1 is SEHNR and CDR2 is FQNEAQ (reference sequence). The V gene end was trimmed by 5 bases and the J gene end by 5 bases; junction bases not matched to a gene: 10. CDR3 residues: CASSPPAGTSGSETQYF. In DNA form, the CDR3 reads TGTGCCAGCAGCCCCCCCGCCGGGACTAGCGGGAGTGAGACCCAGTACTTC. Supplemented by reference TRBV7-9 and TRBJ2-5, the full variable domain reads DTGVSQNPRHKITKRGQNVTFRCDPISEHNRLYWYRQTLGQGPEFLTYFQNEAQLEKSRLLSDRFSAERPKGSFSTLEIQRTEQGDSAMYLCASSPPAGTSGSETQYFGPGTRLLVL.

The J gene is TRBJ2-5, the V gene TRBV6-1; 11 nucleotides match TRBD1. The end of the DNA aligns better with TRBJ2-7, so the J call may be wrong. Germline loops: CDR1 MNHNS, CDR2 SASEGT. CDR3 size: 13 residues. This CDR3 is CASNPDRGHEQYF. In DNA, the CDR3 is TGTGCCAGCAACCCGGACAGGGGGCACGAGCAGTACTTC.

At least ten counts were recorded for this clonotype. The chain carries TRBV4-1 and TRBJ1-2; 7 nucleotides align to TRBD1. J was trimmed by 3 bases and V by 2 bases; bases with no gene match: 6. The CDR3 length is 15 residues. The germline CDR1 and CDR2 sequences are MGHRA and YSYEKL. CDR3: CASSQPRTGDYGYTF. CDR3 coding DNA: TGCGCCAGCAGCCAACCTCGGACAGGCGACTATGGCTACACCTTC.

This clonotype was picked up a small number of times. The chain joins TRBV15 to TRBJ1-1; TRBD1 might be the D (5 bases). Germline-derived CDR1 and CDR2 are LNHNV and YYDKDF (reference sequence). The CDR3 loop spans 14 amino acids. Trimming cost V 0 bases and J 4 bases, with 9 bases left between them. Written as DNA, the CDR3 is TGTGCCACCAGCAGAGATTTCGGGGGCACTGAAGCTTTCTTT. The encoded protein is CATSRDFGGTEAFF. The variable domain in full, completed from reference TRBV15 and TRBJ1-1, reads DAMVIQNPRYQVTQFGKPVTLSCSQTLNHNVMYWYQQKSSQAPKLLFHYYDKDFNNEADTPDNFQSRRPNTSFCFLDIRSPGLGDTAMYLCATSRDFGGTEAFFGQGTRLTVV.

This clonotype was counted a few times. This rearrangement joins TRBV12-3 or TRBV12-4 to TRBJ2-3, with D hard to call. Trimming stripped 7 bases from V and 1 base from J, with 9 bases between. The length of the CDR3 is 13 residues. For the CDR3, the DNA is TGTGCCAGCAATATTGAGGGCACAGATACGCAGTATTTT. Protein sequence: CASNIEGTDTQYF.

Points on this clonotype: Its ends do not fully match the called genes, so a read error is possible. This chain uses TRBV20-1 with TRBJ2-4, with 10 bases identical to TRBD2. The CDR3 sequence is 12 residues long. Looked up from germline, CDR1 is DFQATT and CDR2 is SNEGSKA (reference sequence). The CDR3 protein is CRARQTSGIQYF. The CDR3 DNA reads TGCAGGGCTAGGCAGACTAGCGGGATTCAGTACTTC.